This T cell receptor beta chain emerged from a study of shared T cell receptors in the human thymus. Trimming removed 5 bases from V and 4 bases from J; junction bases left unmatched: 5. This CDR3 comprises 13 residues. Germline lookup yields CDR1 LNHDA and CDR2 SQIVND (reference sequence). TCRdb keeps only in-frame clones here, not all; method: immunoSEQ multiplex PCR. The sample shows hundreds of thousands of clones, approximately 78% of them seen only once. The data were also submitted as part of a second study, on human thymus T cells. That study reports: All donors were healthy Finnish infants who were undergoing corrective surgery to treat congenital heart defects. Corrective heart surgery yielded resections, and these provided the thymus tissue.

The TCR originated in a boy under two years old with a congenital heart defect. The specimen was thymocytes. The chain uses TRBV19 and TRBJ2-7, with 7 bases matching TRBD1. The CDR3 DNA is TGTGCCAGTAGTGGGGACAGAAGTTACGAGCAGTACTTC. This sequence encodes CASSGDRSYEQYF. The variable domain in full, completed from reference TRBV19 and TRBJ2-7, reads DGGITQSPKYLFRKEGQNVTLSCEQNLNHDAMYWYRQDPGQGLRLIYYSQIVNDFQKGDIAEGYSVSREKKESFPLTVTSAQKNPTAFYLCASSGDRSYEQYFGPGTRLTVT.